One and the same sample provided the 8 T cell receptor beta chains below, sequenced in a study of cytomegalovirus exposure and HLA in healthy donors. In the PCR, 60 Vbeta and 13 Jbeta primers were used. Sequenced by immunoSEQ multiplex PCR; TCRdb stores in-frame clones only, minus some. This sample contains tens of thousands of clones. The material sequenced was PBMCs. Receptor source: a woman aged 55-69 years in good health and CMV-seronegative.

The chain has TRBV9 and TRBJ2-5; tentative D call: TRBD2 (6 bases). From germline, CDR1 is SGDLS and CDR2 YYNGEE. V lost 0 bases and J 2 bases, leaving 14 bases between the germline ends. The CDR3 contains 16 residues. DNA of the CDR3: TGTGCCAGCAGCGTAGTGGGGACTGCCGTACAAGAGACCCAGTACTTC. Translation gives CASSVVGTAVQETQYF.

The V gene is TRBV21-1, the J gene TRBJ2-7; no DNA check was done on the table's D call, TRBD2. TRBV21-1 is tagged as a pseudogene. This CDR3 is 15 amino acids long. The CDR3 region is CASIKAGTRTYEQYF. The CDR3, as DNA: TGTGCCAGCATCAAGGCAGGGACTAGGACGTACGAGCAGTACTTC.

The chain couples TRBV27 to TRBJ2-7; the match to TRBD2 covers 7 bases. Germline CDR1 is MNHEY and CDR2 is SMNVEV (reference sequence). CDR3 length equals 17 residues. Trimming at V came to 2 bases and at J to 2 bases, leaving 12 bases not matched to a gene. The CDR3 DNA sequence: TGTGCCAGCAGTTTAAGAGAGCGGGACCGAACTCCCTACGAGCAGTACTTC. Translation: CASSLRERDRTPYEQYF.

V gene TRBV2 combines with J gene TRBJ2-1; unclear D gene. CDR3 length: 11 amino acids. Looked up from germline, CDR1 is SNHLY and CDR2 is FYNNEI. The V end was cut by 7 bases, the J end by 5 bases, with 6 bases between. The CDR3: CASTANNEQFF. CDR3 DNA sequence: TGTGCCAGCACCGCTAACAATGAGCAGTTCTTC.

This chain connects TRBV28 to TRBJ1-2; the match to TRBD1 covers 9 bases. CDR3 length equals 15 residues. Trimming took 2 bases from V and 5 from J; bases not matched to a gene: 6. CDR1 MDHEN and CDR2 SYDVKM come from the germline V gene. CDR3 loop: CASSLGGGQGYGYTF. DNA for the CDR3: TGTGCCAGCAGTTTAGGTGGGGGACAGGGTTATGGCTACACCTTC.

This chain links TRBV11-3 with TRBJ1-1, with 9 bases fitting TRBD1. Trimming removed 0 bases from V and 3 bases from J; junction bases left unmatched: 8. CDR3 length equals 17 residues. The germline V gene has CDR1 SGHNT and CDR2 YENEEA. This chain's CDR3 is CASSLDNGQGKDTEAFF. The CDR3 coding sequence is TGTGCCAGCAGCTTAGATAATGGACAGGGGAAAGACACTGAAGCTTTCTTT.

The CDR3 is CASSSSGGELFF. CDR3 in DNA: TGCGCCAGCAGCTCCAGCGGGGGGGAGCTGTTTTTT. V gene TRBV5-1 combines with J gene TRBJ2-2; D perhaps matches TRBD2 (6 bases). V dropped 3 bases and J dropped 8 bases, with 8 bases sitting between them. The CDR3 is made up of 12 amino acids. Germline loops: CDR1 SGHRS, CDR2 YFSETQ. Supplemented by reference TRBV5-1 and TRBJ2-2, the full variable domain reads KAGVTQTPRYLIKTRGQQVTLSCSPISGHRSVSWYQQTPGQGLQFLFEYFSETQRNKGNFPGRFSGRQFSNSRSEMNVSTLELGDSALYLCASSSSGGELFFGEGSRLTVL.

The chain recombines TRBV7-9 with TRBJ1-2; 7 bases agree with TRBD1. Germline V lookup: CDR1 SEHNR, CDR2 FQNEAQ (reference sequence). Trimming at V came to 5 bases and at J to 8 bases, leaving 17 bases not matched to a gene. CDR3 size: 16 residues. CDR3 DNA: TGTGCCAGCAGCCGACCACAGGGGACCCAGATGTGGGGCTACACCTTC. Translation gives CASSRPQGTQMWGYTF. Using reference TRBV7-9 and TRBJ1-2 for the parts outside the CDR3, the full variable domain is DTGVSQNPRHKITKRGQNVTFRCDPISEHNRLYWYRQTLGQGPEFLTYFQNEAQLEKSRLLSDRFSAERPKGSFSTLEIQRTEQGDSAMYLCASSRPQGTQMWGYTFGSGTRLTVV.